What follows are 6 T cell receptor beta chains derived from one specimen sequenced in a study of CD8 T cells in ankylosing spondylitis. A single record per CDR3 protein comes from TCRdb applying MiXCR to the 5' RACE reads. The data hold 30,000 or so distinct CDR3 sequences, with 5% to 5.5% observed a single time. Sequenced: blood, either unsorted or a sorted T cell fraction (not recorded which). The receptors originated from a female donor with ankylosing spondylitis or in good health (not recorded which).

At least ten counts were recorded for this clonotype. The V and J genes are TRBV9 and TRBJ1-1, with D maybe TRBD1 (6 bases). Trimming stripped 4 bases from V and 0 bases from J, with 16 bases between. There are 16 residues in the CDR3. Germline-derived CDR1 and CDR2 are SGDLS and YYNGEE. The CDR3 bases are TGTGCCAGCAGCCCCGGGGGGCGCAAAATGAACACTGAAGCTTTCTTT. Amino acids: CASSPGGRKMNTEAFF.

This clonotype was seen ten or more times. The genes are TRBV9 and TRBJ2-1; 13 bases are shared with TRBD2. CDR3 size: 17 residues. Germline V lookup: CDR1 SGDLS, CDR2 YYNGEE. V was clipped by 0 bases and J by 7 bases; unmatched bases: 7. CDR3 DNA sequence: TGTGCCAGCAGCGTAGCGGGACTAGCGGGATTAGGGAATGAGCAGTTCTTC. This gives the protein CASSVAGLAGLGNEQFF.

In its sample, this clonotype was seen many times. The genes are TRBV20-1 and TRBJ1-6, with 9 bases that match TRBD1. The length of the CDR3 is 15 residues. The germline V gene has CDR1 DFQATT and CDR2 SNEGSKA (reference sequence). V trimming: 4 bases; J trimming: 3 bases; junction bases outside the gene matches: 4. The CDR3 DNA reads TGCAGTGCTAAACAGGGGGCTGTCTATAATTCACCCCTCCACTTT. Translated, it gives CSAKQGAVYNSPLHF.

A few counts support this clonotype. The chain uses TRBV9 and TRBJ2-7, with 9 bases aligning to TRBD2. After removal of 0 bases from V and 3 bases from J, the junction contained 1 base not matched to a gene. This CDR3 comprises 14 residues. CDR1 and CDR2 from the germline V gene are SGDLS and YYNGEE. CDR3 DNA sequence: TGTGCCAGCAGCGTAGAAGCGGGAGGCTACGAGCAGTACTTC. Translated: CASSVEAGGYEQYF.

This clonotype has just a few counts. The CDR3, as DNA: TGTGCCAGCAGCGTGGGGGGCACCTCCTATAATTCACCCCTCCACTTT. Protein: CASSVGGTSYNSPLHF. J is TRBJ1-6 and V is TRBV9, with D perhaps TRBD1 (6 bases). With 2 bases removed from V and 0 bases from J, the gap between germline ends came to 9 bases. This CDR3 contains 16 residues. The germline gives CDR1 SGDLS, CDR2 YYNGEE.

This clonotype appeared a few times. The chain is built from TRBV9 and TRBJ2-2; no clear D gene. Trimming stripped 4 bases from V and 5 bases from J, with 12 bases between. The CDR3 contains 14 residues. Per the germline V gene, CDR1 is SGDLS and CDR2 is YYNGEE. The CDR3 DNA follows: TGTGCCAGCAGCCCCCGAAGCTTTACCGGGGAGCTGTTTTTT. This codes for CASSPRSFTGELFF.